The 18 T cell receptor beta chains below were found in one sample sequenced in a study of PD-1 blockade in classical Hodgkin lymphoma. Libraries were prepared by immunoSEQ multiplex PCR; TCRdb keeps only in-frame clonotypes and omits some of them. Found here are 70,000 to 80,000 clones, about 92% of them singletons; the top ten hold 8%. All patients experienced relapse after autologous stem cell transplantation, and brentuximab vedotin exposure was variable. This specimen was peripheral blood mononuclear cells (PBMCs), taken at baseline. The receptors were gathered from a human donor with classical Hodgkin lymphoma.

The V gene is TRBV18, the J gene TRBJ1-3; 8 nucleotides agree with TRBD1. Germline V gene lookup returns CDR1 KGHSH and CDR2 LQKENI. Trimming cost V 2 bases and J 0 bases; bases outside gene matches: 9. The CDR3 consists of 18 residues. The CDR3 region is CASSPTWTGTHSGNTIYF. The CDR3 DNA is TGTGCCAGCTCACCAACATGGACAGGGACCCACTCTGGAAACACCATATATTTT.

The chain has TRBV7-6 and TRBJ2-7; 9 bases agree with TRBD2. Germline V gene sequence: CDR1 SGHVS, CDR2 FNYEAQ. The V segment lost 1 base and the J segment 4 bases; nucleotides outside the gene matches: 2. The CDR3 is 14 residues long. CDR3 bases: TGTGCCAGCAGCTTAGAGGGACTAGCTTACGAGCAGTACTTC. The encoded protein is CASSLEGLAYEQYF.

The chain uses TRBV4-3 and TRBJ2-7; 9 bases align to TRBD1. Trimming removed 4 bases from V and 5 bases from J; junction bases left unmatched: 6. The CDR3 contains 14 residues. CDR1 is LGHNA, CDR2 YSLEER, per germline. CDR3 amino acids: CASSPRTGAHEQYF. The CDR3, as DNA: TGCGCCAGCAGCCCCCGGACAGGGGCCCACGAGCAGTACTTC.

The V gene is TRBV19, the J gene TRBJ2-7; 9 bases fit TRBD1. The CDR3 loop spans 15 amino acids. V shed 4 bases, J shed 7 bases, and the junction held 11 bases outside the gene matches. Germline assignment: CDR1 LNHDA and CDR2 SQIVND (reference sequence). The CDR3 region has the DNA TGTGCCAGTAGTAGCCACAGGGGGCTTTTGGCGGAGCAGTACTTC. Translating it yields CASSSHRGLLAEQYF.

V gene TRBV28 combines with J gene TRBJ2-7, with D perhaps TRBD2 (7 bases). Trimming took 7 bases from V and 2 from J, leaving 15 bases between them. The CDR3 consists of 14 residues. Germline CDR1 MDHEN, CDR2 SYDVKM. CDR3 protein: CASISQGGTYEQYF. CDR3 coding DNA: TGTGCCAGCATATCACAGGGAGGGACCTACGAGCAGTACTTC.

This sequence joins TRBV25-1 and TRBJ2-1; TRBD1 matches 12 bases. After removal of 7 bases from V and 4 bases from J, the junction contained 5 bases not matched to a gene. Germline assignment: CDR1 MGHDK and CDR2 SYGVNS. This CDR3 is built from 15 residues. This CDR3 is CASTLGQGAYNEQFF. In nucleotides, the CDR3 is TGTGCCAGCACCCTGGGACAGGGGGCTTACAATGAGCAGTTCTTC.

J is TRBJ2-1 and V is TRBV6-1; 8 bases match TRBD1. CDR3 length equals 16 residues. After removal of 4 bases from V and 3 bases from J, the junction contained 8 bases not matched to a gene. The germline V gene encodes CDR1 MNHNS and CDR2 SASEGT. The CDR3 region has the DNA TGTGCCAGCAGTGTGACAGGGGTTGGGGGCTACAATGAGCAGTTCTTC. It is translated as CASSVTGVGGYNEQFF.

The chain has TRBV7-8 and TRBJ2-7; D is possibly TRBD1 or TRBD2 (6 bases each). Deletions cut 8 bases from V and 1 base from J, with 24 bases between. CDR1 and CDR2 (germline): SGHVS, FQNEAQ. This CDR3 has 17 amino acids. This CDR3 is CASVLLYGGPRSYEQYF. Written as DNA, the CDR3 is TGTGCCAGCGTTTTATTGTATGGGGGGCCCAGATCCTACGAGCAGTACTTC.

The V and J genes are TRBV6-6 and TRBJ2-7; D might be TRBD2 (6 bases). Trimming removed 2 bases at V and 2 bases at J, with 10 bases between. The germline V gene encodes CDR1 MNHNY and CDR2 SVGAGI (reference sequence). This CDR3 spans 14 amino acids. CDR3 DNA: TGTGCCAGCAGTTACCGCCCGGGGGCCTACGAGCAGTACTTC. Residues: CASSYRPGAYEQYF.

The CDR3 here is CASSYLPPGQGPHEQYF. The CDR3 nucleotides are TGCGCCAGCAGCTACTTACCGCCGGGACAGGGGCCCCACGAGCAGTACTTC. This chain uses TRBV5-1 with TRBJ2-7; 10 positions agree with TRBD1. With 3 bases clipped from V and 5 bases from J, the junction kept 14 bases outside the gene matches. The CDR3 has 17 residues. Germline V gene data show CDR1 as SGHRS and CDR2 as YFSETQ.

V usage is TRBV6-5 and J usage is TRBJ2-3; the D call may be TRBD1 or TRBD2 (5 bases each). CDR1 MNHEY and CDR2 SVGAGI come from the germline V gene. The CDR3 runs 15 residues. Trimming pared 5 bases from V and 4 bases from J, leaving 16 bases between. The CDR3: CASSTGTHGADTQYF. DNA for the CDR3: TGTGCCAGCAGTACCGGGACCCATGGTGCAGATACGCAGTATTTT.

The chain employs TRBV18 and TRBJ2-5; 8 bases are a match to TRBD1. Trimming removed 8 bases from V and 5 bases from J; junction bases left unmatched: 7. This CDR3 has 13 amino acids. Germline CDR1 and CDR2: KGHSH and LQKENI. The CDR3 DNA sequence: TGTGCCAGCATGTCCAGGGGGCTGGAGACCCAGTACTTC. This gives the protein CASMSRGLETQYF.

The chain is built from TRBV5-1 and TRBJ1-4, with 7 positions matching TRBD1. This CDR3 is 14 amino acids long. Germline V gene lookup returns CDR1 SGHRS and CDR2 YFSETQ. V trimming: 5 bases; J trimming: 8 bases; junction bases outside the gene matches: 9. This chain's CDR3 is CASSFQGGEEKLFF. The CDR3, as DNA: TGCGCCAGCAGTTTCCAGGGGGGAGAGGAAAAACTGTTTTTT.

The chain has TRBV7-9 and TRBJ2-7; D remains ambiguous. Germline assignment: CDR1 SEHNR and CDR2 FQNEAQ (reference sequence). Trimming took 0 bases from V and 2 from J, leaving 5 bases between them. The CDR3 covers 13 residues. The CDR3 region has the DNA TGTGCCAGCAGCTTAGCGACCCCCTACGAGCAGTACTTC. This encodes CASSLATPYEQYF.

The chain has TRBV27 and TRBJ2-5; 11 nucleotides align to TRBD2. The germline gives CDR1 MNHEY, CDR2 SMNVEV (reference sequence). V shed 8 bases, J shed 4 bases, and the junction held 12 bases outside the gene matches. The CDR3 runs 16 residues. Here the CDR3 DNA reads TGTGCCAGCGGCCGGCTAGCGGGGGGACTAGGAGAGACCCAGTACTTC. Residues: CASGRLAGGLGETQYF.

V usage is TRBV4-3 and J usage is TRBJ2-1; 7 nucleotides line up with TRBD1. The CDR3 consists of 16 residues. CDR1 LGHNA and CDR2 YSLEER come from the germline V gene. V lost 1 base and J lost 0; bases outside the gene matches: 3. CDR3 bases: TGCGCCAGCAGCCAAGGACAGGGATCCTCCTACAATGAGCAGTTCTTC. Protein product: CASSQGQGSSYNEQFF.

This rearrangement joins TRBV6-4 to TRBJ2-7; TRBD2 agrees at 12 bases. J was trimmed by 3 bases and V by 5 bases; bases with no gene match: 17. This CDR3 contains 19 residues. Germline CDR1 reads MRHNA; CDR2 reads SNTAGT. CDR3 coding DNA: TGTGCCAGCAGTCGGGACGAGACTAGCGGGAGCATTTCCAACTACGAGCAGTACTTC. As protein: CASSRDETSGSISNYEQYF.

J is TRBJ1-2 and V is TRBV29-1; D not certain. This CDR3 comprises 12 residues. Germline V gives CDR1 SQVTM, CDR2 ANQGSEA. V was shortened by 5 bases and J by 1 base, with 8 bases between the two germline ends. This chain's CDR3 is CSVIGLNYGYTF. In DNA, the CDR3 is TGCAGCGTTATAGGGCTTAACTATGGCTACACCTTC.